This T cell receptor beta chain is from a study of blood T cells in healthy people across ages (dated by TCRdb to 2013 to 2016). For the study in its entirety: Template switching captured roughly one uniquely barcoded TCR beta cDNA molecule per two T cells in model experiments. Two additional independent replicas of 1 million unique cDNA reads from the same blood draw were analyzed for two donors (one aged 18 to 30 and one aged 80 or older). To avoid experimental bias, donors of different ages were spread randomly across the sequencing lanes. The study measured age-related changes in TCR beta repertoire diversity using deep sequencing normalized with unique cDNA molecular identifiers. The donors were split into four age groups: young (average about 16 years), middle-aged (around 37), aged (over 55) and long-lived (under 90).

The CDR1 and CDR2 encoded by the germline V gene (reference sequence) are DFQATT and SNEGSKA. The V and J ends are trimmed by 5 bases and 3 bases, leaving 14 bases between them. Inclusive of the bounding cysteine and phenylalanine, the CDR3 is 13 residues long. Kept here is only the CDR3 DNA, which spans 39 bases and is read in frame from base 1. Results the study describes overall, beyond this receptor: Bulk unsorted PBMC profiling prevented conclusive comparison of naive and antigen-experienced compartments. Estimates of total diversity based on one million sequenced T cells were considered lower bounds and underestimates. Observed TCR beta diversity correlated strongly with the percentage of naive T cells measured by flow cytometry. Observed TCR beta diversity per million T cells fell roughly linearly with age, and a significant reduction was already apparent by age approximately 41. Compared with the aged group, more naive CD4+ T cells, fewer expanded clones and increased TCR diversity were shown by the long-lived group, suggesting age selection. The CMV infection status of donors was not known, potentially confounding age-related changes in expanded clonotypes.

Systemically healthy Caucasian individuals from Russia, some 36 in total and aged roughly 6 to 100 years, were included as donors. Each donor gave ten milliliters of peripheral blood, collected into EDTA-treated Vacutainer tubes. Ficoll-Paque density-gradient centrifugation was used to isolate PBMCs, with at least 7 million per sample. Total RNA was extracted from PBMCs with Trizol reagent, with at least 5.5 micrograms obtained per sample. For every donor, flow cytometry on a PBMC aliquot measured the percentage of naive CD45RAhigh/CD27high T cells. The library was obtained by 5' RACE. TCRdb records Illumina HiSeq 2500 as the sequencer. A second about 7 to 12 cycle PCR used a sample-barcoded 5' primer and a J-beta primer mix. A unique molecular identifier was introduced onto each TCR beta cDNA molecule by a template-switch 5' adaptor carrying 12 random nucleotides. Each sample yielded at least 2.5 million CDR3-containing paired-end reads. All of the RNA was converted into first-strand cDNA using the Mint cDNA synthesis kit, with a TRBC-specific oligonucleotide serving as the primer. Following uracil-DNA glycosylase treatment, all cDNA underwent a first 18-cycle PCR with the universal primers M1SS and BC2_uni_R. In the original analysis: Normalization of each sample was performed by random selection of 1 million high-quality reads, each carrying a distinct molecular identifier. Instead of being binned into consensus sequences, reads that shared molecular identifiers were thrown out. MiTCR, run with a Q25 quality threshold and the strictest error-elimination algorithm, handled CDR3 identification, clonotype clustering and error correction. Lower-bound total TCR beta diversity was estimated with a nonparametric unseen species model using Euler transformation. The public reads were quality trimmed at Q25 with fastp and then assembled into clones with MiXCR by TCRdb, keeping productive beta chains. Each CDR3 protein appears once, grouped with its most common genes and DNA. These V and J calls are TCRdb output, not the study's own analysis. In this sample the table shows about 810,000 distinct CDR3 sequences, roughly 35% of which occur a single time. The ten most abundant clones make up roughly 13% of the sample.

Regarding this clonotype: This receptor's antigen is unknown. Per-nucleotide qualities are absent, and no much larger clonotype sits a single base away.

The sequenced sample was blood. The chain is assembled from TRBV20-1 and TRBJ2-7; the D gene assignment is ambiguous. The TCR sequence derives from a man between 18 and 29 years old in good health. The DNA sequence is TGCAGTGCTCCCTTGGGTAATTTCTACGAGCAGTACTTC. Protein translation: CSAPLGNFYEQYF.